This TCR beta chain was captured by sequencing in a study of cytomegalovirus exposure and HLA in healthy donors. Study conclusions and caveats: It was 150 to 200 TCR beta chains that were listed as cytomegalovirus-associated. Reports described diagnosis of cytomegalovirus status by the classifier as highly specific and sensitive. Rare sequences made up most TCRs, while some public TCRs were found in many donors.

With respect to this clone: No antigen is known for it.

Sequencing used immunoSEQ multiplex PCR; TCRdb keeps in-frame clones, though not all of them. The table includes approximately 120,000 clones, around 90% detected once. CDR1 is MNHNY, CDR2 SVGAGI, per germline (reference sequence). V was shortened by 2 bases and J by 1 base, with 6 bases between the two germline ends. The CDR3 is 14 residues long. The receptor comes from a woman younger than 30 in good health and CMV-seronegative. This chain uses TRBV6-6 with TRBJ1-3; no firm D call. Specimen: PBMCs. In DNA form, the CDR3 reads TGTGCCAGCAGTTACAAGACTTCTGGAAACACCATATATTTT. This encodes CASSYKTSGNTIYF.